A single sample gave rise to the 10 T cell receptor beta chains below, sequenced in a study of blood T cell repertoires in COVID-19. Profiling relied on immunoSEQ multiplex PCR, and the TCRdb table lists in-frame clones only, not all of them. The table lists around 300,000 clones, approximately 82% of them singletons. The sample taken for sequencing was peripheral blood. The source is a man aged 30-40 years with active or convalescent COVID-19.

The V call is TRBV28, the J call TRBJ2-1; weak D call: TRBD2 (6 bases). From germline, CDR1 is MDHEN and CDR2 SYDVKM. CDR3 length: 18 residues. V shed 1 base and J shed 0 bases, with 16 bases lying between them. The CDR3 DNA reads as TGTGCCAGCAGTTTATCCGGGGGAGTCTTAAGCTCCTACAATGAGCAGTTCTTC. Protein sequence: CASSLSGGVLSSYNEQFF.

The chain has TRBV7-2 and TRBJ2-2, with TRBD1 as a possible D gene (7 bases). Trimming removed 7 bases from V and 2 bases from J, with 17 bases in between. Germline V lookup: CDR1 SGHTA, CDR2 FQGNSA. The CDR3 is made up of 16 amino acids. CDR3 nucleotide sequence: TGTGCCAGCACAGGAGGGGGCACTGGAAACACCGGGGAGCTGTTTTTT. Protein sequence: CASTGGGTGNTGELFF.

J is TRBJ1-1 and V is TRBV11-1; D is perhaps TRBD1 (6 bases). Trimming took off 7 bases at V and 0 bases at J, with 18 bases between the two ends. The CDR3 sequence is 16 residues long. The germline V gene has CDR1 SGHAT and CDR2 FQDESV (reference sequence). CDR3 in amino acids: CASTARGQLLNTEAFF. The CDR3 nucleotides read TGTGCCAGCACCGCACGAGGACAGCTATTGAACACTGAAGCTTTCTTT.

The rearrangement links TRBV18 to TRBJ2-7, with D possibly being TRBD2 (6 bases). This CDR3 spans 15 amino acids. The germline V and J ends were trimmed by 0 bases and 3 bases, with 12 bases remaining between them. The germline gives CDR1 KGHSH, CDR2 LQKENI. In DNA, the CDR3 is TGTGCCAGCTCACCACCGGTCGGTAGCGGCTACGAGCAGTACTTC. This encodes CASSPPVGSGYEQYF.

The chain uses TRBV6-2 or TRBV6-3 and TRBJ2-1; 14 nucleotides agree with TRBD2. Losses at the gene ends were 6 bases for V and 3 bases for J; bases not matched to a gene: 4. The germline gives CDR1 MNHEY, CDR2 SVGEGT. The CDR3 contains 16 residues. The CDR3 DNA reads as TGTGCCAGCAGCGGGACTAGCGGGAGAGGCTACAATGAGCAGTTCTTC. The encoded protein is CASSGTSGRGYNEQFF.

The chain employs TRBV4-3 and TRBJ2-2; TRBD2 might be the D (5 bases). The CDR3 consists of 16 residues. Germline lookup yields CDR1 LGHNA and CDR2 YSLEER. V gave up 4 bases and J gave up 5 bases, with 17 bases separating them. CDR3 residues: CASSPWAGAETGELFF. The CDR3 DNA reads TGCGCCAGCAGCCCCTGGGCGGGCGCGGAAACCGGGGAGCTGTTTTTT.

The V call is TRBV28, the J call TRBJ1-4, with 8 positions matching TRBD1. V gave up 11 bases and J gave up 8 bases; unmatched junction bases: 10. Germline CDR1 is MDHEN and CDR2 is SYDVKM. This CDR3 spans 13 amino acids. The CDR3 sequence is CASLDRVGEKLFF. DNA for the CDR3: TGTGCCTCCCTGGACAGGGTAGGAGAAAAACTGTTTTTT.

The gene calls are TRBV19 and TRBJ2-1; 7 bases are shared with TRBD2. V was clipped by 6 bases and J by 6 bases; unmatched bases: 14. CDR1 and CDR2 (germline): LNHDA, SQIVND (reference sequence). This CDR3 contains 16 residues. The CDR3 coding sequence is TGTGCCAGTAGATCCCGGAGCGCGGGAGTTTTCAATGAGCAGTTCTTC. It specifies CASRSRSAGVFNEQFF.

This chain connects TRBV18 to TRBJ2-1, with unresolved D. Per the germline V gene, CDR1 is KGHSH and CDR2 is LQKENI. V lost 2 bases and J 4 bases, leaving 12 bases between the germline ends. The CDR3 runs to 15 residues. The DNA of the CDR3 is TGTGCCAGCTCACCAGAGAGAGCCCCTTACAATGAGCAGTTCTTC. It encodes CASSPERAPYNEQFF.

This clone was counted a few times. The chain carries TRBV19 and TRBJ1-2; D is unclear. The CDR3 covers 13 residues. V lost 6 bases, J lost 8 bases, and 16 bases lay in between. From germline, CDR1 is LNHDA and CDR2 SQIVND (reference sequence). In DNA form, the CDR3 reads TGTGCCAGTAGGGTGGACGGGAGAGAAGGCTACACCTTC. It codes for CASRVDGREGYTF.